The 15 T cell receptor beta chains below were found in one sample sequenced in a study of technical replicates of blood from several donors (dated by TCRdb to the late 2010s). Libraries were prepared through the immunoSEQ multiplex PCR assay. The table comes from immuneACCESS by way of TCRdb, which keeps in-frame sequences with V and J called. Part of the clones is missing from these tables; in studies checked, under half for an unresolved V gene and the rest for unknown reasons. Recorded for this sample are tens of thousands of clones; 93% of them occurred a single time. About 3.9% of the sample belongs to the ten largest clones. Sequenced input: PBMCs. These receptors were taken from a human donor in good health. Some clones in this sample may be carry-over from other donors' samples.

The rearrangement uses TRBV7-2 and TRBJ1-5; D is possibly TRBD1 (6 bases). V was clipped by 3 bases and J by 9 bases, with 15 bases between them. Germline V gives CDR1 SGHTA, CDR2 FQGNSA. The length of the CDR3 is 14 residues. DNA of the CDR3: TGTGCCAGCAGCTTCTCACAGGGACAACCGCCCCAGCATTTT. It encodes CASSFSQGQPPQHF.

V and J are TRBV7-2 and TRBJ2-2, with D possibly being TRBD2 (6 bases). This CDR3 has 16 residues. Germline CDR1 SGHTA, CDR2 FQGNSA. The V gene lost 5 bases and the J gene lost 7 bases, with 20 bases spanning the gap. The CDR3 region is CASSPHPQGGNGELFF. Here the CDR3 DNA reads TGTGCCAGCAGCCCCCACCCCCAGGGAGGCAACGGGGAGCTGTTTTTT.

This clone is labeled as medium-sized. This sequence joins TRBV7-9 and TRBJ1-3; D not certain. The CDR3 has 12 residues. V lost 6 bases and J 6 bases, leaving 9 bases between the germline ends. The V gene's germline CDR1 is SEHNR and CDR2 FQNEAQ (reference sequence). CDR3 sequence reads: CASRKRVNTIYF. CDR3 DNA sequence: TGTGCCAGCAGGAAACGGGTAAACACCATATATTTT.

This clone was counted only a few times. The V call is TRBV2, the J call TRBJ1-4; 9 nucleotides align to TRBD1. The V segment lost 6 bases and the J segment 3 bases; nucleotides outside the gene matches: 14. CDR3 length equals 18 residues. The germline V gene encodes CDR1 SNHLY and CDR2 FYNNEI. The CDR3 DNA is TGTGCCAGCAGCGTCCGGGACAGGGTCAGGTCGTCTAATGAAAAACTGTTTTTT. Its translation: CASSVRDRVRSSNEKLFF.

CDR3 residues: CASSKRQTTTDTQYF. DNA for the CDR3: TGTGCCAGCAGCAAAAGACAGACAACCACAGATACGCAGTATTTT. This sequence joins TRBV21-1 and TRBJ2-3; TRBD1 is the table's D call, not checked against the DNA. TRBV21-1 constitutes a pseudogene. This CDR3 has 15 residues.

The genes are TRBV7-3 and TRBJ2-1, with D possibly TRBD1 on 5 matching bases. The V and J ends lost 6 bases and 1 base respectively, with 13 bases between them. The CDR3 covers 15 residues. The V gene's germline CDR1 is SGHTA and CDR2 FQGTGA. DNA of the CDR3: TGTGCCAGCAGTCAACAGGTGGGATCCTACAATGAGCAGTTCTTC. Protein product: CASSQQVGSYNEQFF.

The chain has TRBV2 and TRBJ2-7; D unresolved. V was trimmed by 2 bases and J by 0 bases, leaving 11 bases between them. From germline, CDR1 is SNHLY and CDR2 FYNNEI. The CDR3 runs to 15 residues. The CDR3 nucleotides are TGTGCCAGCAGTGAAAGCCGACTGAGCTCCTACGAGCAGTACTTC. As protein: CASSESRLSSYEQYF.

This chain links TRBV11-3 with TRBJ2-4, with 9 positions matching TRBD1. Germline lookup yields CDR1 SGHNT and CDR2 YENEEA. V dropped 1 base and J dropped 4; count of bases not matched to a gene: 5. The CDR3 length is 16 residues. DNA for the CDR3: TGTGCCAGCAGCTTAGTGGGGACAGGGAGTAAAAACATTCAGTACTTC. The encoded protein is CASSLVGTGSKNIQYF.

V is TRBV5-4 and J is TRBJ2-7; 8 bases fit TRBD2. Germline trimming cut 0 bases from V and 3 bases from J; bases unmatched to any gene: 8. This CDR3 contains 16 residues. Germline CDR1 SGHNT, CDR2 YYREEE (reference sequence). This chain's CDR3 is CASSLEASSGFYEQYF. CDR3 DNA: TGTGCCAGCAGCTTGGAGGCGTCTAGCGGGTTCTACGAGCAGTACTTC.

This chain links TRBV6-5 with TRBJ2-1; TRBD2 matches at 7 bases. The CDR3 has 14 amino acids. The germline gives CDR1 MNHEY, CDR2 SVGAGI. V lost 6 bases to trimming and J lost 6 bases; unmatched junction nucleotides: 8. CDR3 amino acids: CASRTTSQTNEQFF. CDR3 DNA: TGTGCCAGCAGGACGACTAGCCAAACCAATGAGCAGTTCTTC.

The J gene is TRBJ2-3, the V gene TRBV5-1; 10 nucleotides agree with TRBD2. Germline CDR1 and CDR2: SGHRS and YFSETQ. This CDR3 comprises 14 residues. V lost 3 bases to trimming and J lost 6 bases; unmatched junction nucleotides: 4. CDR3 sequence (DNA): TGCGCCAGCAGCTCTAGCGGGAGTTGGGATACGCAGTATTTT. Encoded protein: CASSSSGSWDTQYF.

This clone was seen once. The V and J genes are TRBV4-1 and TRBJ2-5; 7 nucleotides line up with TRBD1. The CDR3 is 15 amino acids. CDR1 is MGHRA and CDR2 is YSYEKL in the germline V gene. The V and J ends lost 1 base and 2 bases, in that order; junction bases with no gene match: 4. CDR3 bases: TGCGCCAGCAGCCAAGGGGACAGAGAACAAGAGACCCAGTACTTC. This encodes CASSQGDREQETQYF.

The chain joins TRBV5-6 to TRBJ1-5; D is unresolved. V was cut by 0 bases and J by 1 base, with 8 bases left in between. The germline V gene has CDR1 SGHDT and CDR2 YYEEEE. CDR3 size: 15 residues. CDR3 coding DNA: TGTGCCAGCAGCTTGGGCCAGAACAGCAATCAGCCCCAGCATTTT. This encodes CASSLGQNSNQPQHF.

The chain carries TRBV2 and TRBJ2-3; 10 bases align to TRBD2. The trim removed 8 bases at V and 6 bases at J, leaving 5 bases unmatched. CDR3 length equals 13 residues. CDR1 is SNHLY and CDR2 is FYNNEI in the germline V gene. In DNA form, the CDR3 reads TGTGCCAGCGGAGCGGGGGGGGGCGATACGCAGTATTTT. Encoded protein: CASGAGGGDTQYF.

DNA of the CDR3: TGTGCCAGCGCAACCATCACATCCGGGGCCAACGTCCTGACTTTC. This sequence encodes CASATITSGANVLTF. The rearrangement joins TRBV18 to TRBJ2-6; no clear D gene. V was clipped by 8 bases and J by 4 bases, with 15 bases between them. Germline CDR1 and CDR2: KGHSH and LQKENI. CDR3 length: 15 amino acids.